The 23 T cell receptor beta chains below come from one sample, sequenced in a study of post-analysis software for immune sequencing data. Built from TCR beta cDNA, the libraries had unique molecular identifiers in them. TCRdb re-derived calls from the PCR reads in MiXCR, one entry per CDR3 protein. The sample yields about 770,000 distinct CDR3 sequences, 46% seen once. These receptors' targets are unknown. Study findings and constraints: Relative to controls, patients had about five TRBV segments at higher frequency, with TRBV5-6, TRBV5-1 and TRBV20-1 among these.

Sequenced: blood. The receptors were gathered from a girl aged 10 to 17 with multiple sclerosis.

V gene TRBV20-1 combines with J gene TRBJ2-3, with 8 positions matching TRBD2. From germline, CDR1 is DFQATT and CDR2 SNEGSKA (reference sequence). The CDR3 runs 18 residues. V lost 3 bases, J lost 0 bases, and 14 bases stayed unmatched. This chain's CDR3 is CSASELAGFLSSTDTQYF. The CDR3 DNA reads as TGCAGTGCTAGTGAGCTAGCGGGTTTTCTCTCTAGCACAGATACGCAGTATTTT.

This clonotype showed up just once. This rearrangement joins TRBV7-2 to TRBJ2-7; a weak D match, TRBD2 (6 bases). CDR1 SGHTA and CDR2 FQGNSA come from the germline V gene. CDR3 length: 15 amino acids. Deletions cut 4 bases from V and 2 bases from J, with 15 bases between. The DNA of the CDR3 is TGTGCCAGCAGCTACGGGGGTCCCGACACCTACGAGCAGTACTTC. This translates into CASSYGGPDTYEQYF.

A few counts support this clonotype. The V call is TRBV12-5, the J call TRBJ2-1, with 8 positions matching TRBD1. The CDR3 is 18 residues long. V lost 3 bases to trimming and J lost 1 base; unmatched junction nucleotides: 11. Germline CDR1 is LGHNT and CDR2 is FRNRAP. The chain's CDR3 is CASGFTKQGEKSYNEQFF. Written as DNA, the CDR3 is TGTGCTAGTGGTTTTACCAAACAGGGGGAAAAATCCTACAATGAGCAGTTCTTC.

This clonotype was observed once. The chain joins TRBV7-2 to TRBJ2-2, with TRBD2 as a possible D gene (6 bases). From germline, CDR1 is SGHTA and CDR2 FQGNSA. The length of the CDR3 is 16 residues. The germline V and J ends were trimmed by 5 bases and 6 bases, with 19 bases remaining between them. The CDR3 loop reads CASSPAAVEGSGELFF. The CDR3 DNA follows: TGTGCCAGCAGCCCAGCGGCGGTGGAGGGATCCGGGGAGCTGTTTTTT. The complete variable domain, with remaining parts taken from reference TRBV7-2 and TRBJ2-2, reads GAGVSQSPSNKVTEKGKDVELRCDPISGHTALYWYRQSLGQGLEFLIYFQGNSAPDKSGLPSDRFSAERTGGSVSTLTIQRTQQEDSAVYLCASSPAAVEGSGELFFGEGSRLTVL.

V is TRBV7-2 and J is TRBJ1-2; tentatively, D is TRBD1 (5 bases). The germline V gene encodes CDR1 SGHTA and CDR2 FQGNSA. The CDR3 contains 15 residues. Trimming pared 5 bases from V and 2 bases from J, leaving 15 bases between. The CDR3 DNA follows: TGTGCCAGCAGCCCCGAGGGGATTCCAAACTATGGCTACACCTTC. This translates into CASSPEGIPNYGYTF. Full variable domain (outside the CDR3, taken from reference TRBV7-2 and TRBJ1-2): GAGVSQSPSNKVTEKGKDVELRCDPISGHTALYWYRQSLGQGLEFLIYFQGNSAPDKSGLPSDRFSAERTGGSVSTLTIQRTQQEDSAVYLCASSPEGIPNYGYTFGSGTRLTVV.

This clonotype has a single count. The genes are TRBV11-2 and TRBJ2-7, with D perhaps assigned TRBD1 or TRBD2 (5 bases each). V was cut by 5 bases and J by 6 bases, with 23 bases left in between. CDR3 length: 16 amino acids. Per germline, CDR1 SGHAT and CDR2 FQNNGV. CDR3 sequence: CASSLGPYNHLIEQYF. The CDR3 bases are TGTGCCAGCAGCCTGGGACCTTACAACCACCTCATCGAGCAGTACTTC.

This clonotype occurred a few times. This rearrangement joins TRBV20-1 to TRBJ2-1, with D possibly being TRBD1 or TRBD2 (5 bases each). The CDR3 contains 14 residues. The germline gives CDR1 DFQATT, CDR2 SNEGSKA (reference sequence). The V gene lost 6 bases and the J gene lost 6 bases, with 18 bases spanning the gap. The DNA of the CDR3 is TGCAGTGCCAGACCGGGACCGAGGCCCAATGAGCAGTTCTTC. Its translation: CSARPGPRPNEQFF.

This clonotype was seen a handful of times. The chain links TRBV6-1 to TRBJ2-3, with D possibly matching TRBD2 (6 bases). This CDR3 contains 18 residues. CDR1 and CDR2 (germline): MNHNS, SASEGT. V was clipped by 9 bases and J by 3 bases, with 28 bases between them. The CDR3 protein is CASMVGSATRRWTDTQYF. The CDR3 DNA is TGTGCCAGTATGGTCGGGAGCGCTACGAGAAGGTGGACAGATACGCAGTATTTT.

V usage is TRBV20-1 and J usage is TRBJ1-2; TRBD1 might be the D (6 bases). V was shortened by 4 bases and J by 5 bases, with 11 bases between the two germline ends. The CDR3 runs 12 residues. Germline CDR1 is DFQATT and CDR2 is SNEGSKA (reference sequence). CDR3 protein: CSATGVQYGYTF. The DNA for the CDR3 is TGCAGTGCTACAGGGGTCCAATATGGCTACACCTTC.

The genes are TRBV11-3 and TRBJ2-7, with D perhaps assigned TRBD1 or TRBD2 (5 bases each). CDR3 length equals 15 residues. Germline loops: CDR1 SGHNT, CDR2 YENEEA. Trimming left V 5 bases short and J 5 bases short, with 19 bases between. CDR3 region: CASSNRQRQWDEQYF. CDR3 bases: TGTGCCAGCAGCAACCGACAGCGGCAATGGGACGAGCAGTACTTC.

The chain combines TRBV7-9 with TRBJ1-1; perhaps TRBD1 as D (5 bases). The CDR3 covers 16 residues. Germline CDR1 SEHNR, CDR2 FQNEAQ (reference sequence). Trimming removed 6 bases from V and 3 bases from J, with 20 bases in between. The DNA of the CDR3 is TGTGCCAGCAGTCCAGTGGGGGTACCTTGGGACACTGAAGCTTTCTTT. Translation gives CASSPVGVPWDTEAFF.

This chain joins TRBV29-1 and TRBJ2-5, with 7 bases aligning to TRBD1. The CDR3 contains 13 residues. Germline V gives CDR1 SQVTM, CDR2 ANQGSEA. Losses at the gene ends were 7 bases for V and 5 bases for J; bases not matched to a gene: 10. Here the CDR3 DNA reads TGCAGCGCAGCGCCGACAGGGTCGGAGACCCAGTACTTC. This encodes CSAAPTGSETQYF.

The genes are TRBV20-1 and TRBJ1-5; D remains ambiguous. The CDR3 is 11 amino acids. Deletions cut 2 bases from V and 4 bases from J, with 3 bases between. Germline lookup yields CDR1 DFQATT and CDR2 SNEGSKA (reference sequence). The CDR3 here is CSARQNQPQHF. The CDR3 nucleotides are TGCAGTGCTAGACAGAATCAGCCCCAGCATTTT.

The genes are TRBV18 and TRBJ2-4, with D possibly TRBD2 on 5 matching bases. The assigned J gene may be wrong: the sequence end matches TRBJ2-7 better. CDR3 length equals 14 residues. The germline V gene has CDR1 KGHSH and CDR2 LQKENI. CDR3 DNA sequence: TGTGCCAGCTCACCAACGGCTAGCATCTACGAGCAGTACTTC. It yields the protein CASSPTASIYEQYF.

The chain recombines TRBV11-3 with TRBJ2-1; the match to TRBD2 covers 7 bases. The CDR3 sequence is 15 residues long. The ends lost 5 bases at V and 1 base at J; junction bases unmatched: 5. Germline V CDR1 and CDR2: SGHNT, YENEEA. The DNA of the CDR3 is TGTGCCAGCAGCCCGGGGGGAGTGTCCTACAATGAGCAGTTCTTC. It encodes CASSPGGVSYNEQFF.

The chain employs TRBV6-5 and TRBJ2-7, with 7 bases that match TRBD1. J lost 3 bases, V lost 8 bases, and 7 bases had no gene match. Looked up from germline, CDR1 is MNHEY and CDR2 is SVGAGI. This CDR3 is built from 13 residues. In nucleotides, the CDR3 is TGTGCCAGCGGTAGGGACAGAAACTACGAGCAGTACTTC. Protein: CASGRDRNYEQYF.

The J gene is TRBJ2-7, the V gene TRBV10-2, with D uncertain. Germline CDR1 is WSHSY and CDR2 is SAAADI. Deletions cut 7 bases from V and 0 bases from J, with 13 bases between. The CDR3 totals 14 residues. CDR3 nucleotide sequence: TGCGCCAGCAACCCGACGGCCAGCTCCTACGAGCAGTACTTC. The encoded protein is CASNPTASSYEQYF.

The chain recombines TRBV27 with TRBJ1-5, with D tentatively TRBD1 (6 bases). This CDR3 has 14 amino acids. Trimming removed 6 bases from V and 4 bases from J, with 13 bases in between. Germline V gene sequence: CDR1 MNHEY, CDR2 SMNVEV (reference sequence). The CDR3 DNA follows: TGTGCCAGCAGCCGTGGACAGACTAATCAGCCCCAGCATTTT. Its protein product is CASSRGQTNQPQHF.

This clonotype was counted only a few times. This chain uses TRBV24-1 with TRBJ2-3; a possible D gene is TRBD2 (5 bases). The germline CDR1 and CDR2 sequences are KGHDR and SFDVKD. Trimming took off 4 bases at V and 3 bases at J, with 13 bases between the two ends. The CDR3 is 15 amino acids. CDR3 sequence reads: CATSDPTGITDTQYF. The CDR3 DNA follows: TGTGCCACCAGTGACCCGACGGGGATTACAGATACGCAGTATTTT.

The sample holds a few counts of this clonotype. This chain links TRBV7-2 with TRBJ1-1, with 7 bases that match TRBD1. With V trimmed by 4 bases and J by 3 bases, 17 bases remained unmatched. This CDR3 region has 18 residues. Germline V lookup: CDR1 SGHTA, CDR2 FQGNSA. This chain's CDR3 is CASSSITGVRRVDTEAFF. In nucleotides, the CDR3 is TGTGCCAGCAGCTCTATAACAGGGGTAAGGAGAGTGGACACTGAAGCTTTCTTT.

This clonotype was picked up many times. The gene calls are TRBV11-2 and TRBJ1-5, with 8 bases aligning to TRBD1. Looked up from germline, CDR1 is SGHAT and CDR2 is FQNNGV. J lost 2 bases, V lost 5 bases, and 2 bases had no gene match. This CDR3 has 14 residues. The CDR3 nucleotides read TGTGCCAGCAGCCAGGACAGGGGCAATCAGCCCCAGCATTTT. Amino acid sequence: CASSQDRGNQPQHF.

V is TRBV14 and J is TRBJ1-2; no reliable D call. Germline V gene sequence: CDR1 SGHDN, CDR2 FVKESK. The germline V and J ends were trimmed by 0 bases and 2 bases, with 16 bases remaining between them. This CDR3 contains 17 residues. DNA of the CDR3: TGTGCCAGCAGCCAAGAAGGCCCAATGGGGAGCAACTATGGCTACACCTTC. Translation: CASSQEGPMGSNYGYTF. The variable domain in full, with the rest retrieved from reference TRBV14 and TRBJ1-2, is EAGVTQFPSHSVIEKGQTVTLRCDPISGHDNLYWYRRVMGKEIKFLLHFVKESKQDESGMPNNRFLAERTGGTYSTLKVQPAELEDSGVYFCASSQEGPMGSNYGYTFGSGTRLTVV.

CDR3 residues: CASSPMRGTGSGYEQYF. Here the CDR3 DNA reads TGTGCCAGCAGCCCCATGCGGGGGACAGGGAGTGGGTACGAGCAGTACTTC. V is TRBV14 and J is TRBJ2-7; 9 nucleotides agree with TRBD1. CDR1 and CDR2 from the germline V gene are SGHDN and FVKESK. Losses at the gene ends were 4 bases for V and 4 bases for J; bases not matched to a gene: 14. CDR3 length: 17 residues.